Below, one T cell receptor beta chain is given with its context. Its target is unknown. Assay version v3.0 of immunoSEQ was used, and it was run at survey level. Generated by immunoSEQ multiplex PCR, the TCRdb table keeps only in-frame clones and is missing some. The data hold about 16,000 clones, with approximately 95% observed a single time. Germline V gene lookup returns CDR1 SQVTM and CDR2 ANQGSEA. The CDR3 spans 14 residues. The V gene end was trimmed by 4 bases and the J gene end by 7 bases; junction bases not matched to a gene: 9. These data belong to a study of long-term antiretroviral therapy in people with HIV. Study-wide results and limits: Gathering of blood took place between the mid-2000s and the late 2010s, possibly under older ART regimens. The clones with expansion before ART were dominant in the repertoire at all time points.

This chain joins TRBV29-1 and TRBJ2-3; TRBD2 aligns across 9 bases. The receptor comes from a man aged 30-40 years with HIV. Sequencing used unsorted PBMCs, obtained 10 to 13 years after starting antiretroviral therapy. CDR3 DNA sequence: TGCAGCGTTGCGGCTAGCGGGGTGGGGAATACGCAGTATTTT. Protein sequence: CSVAASGVGNTQYF.